This TCR beta chain was obtained from a study of blood T cell repertoires in COVID-19. Study-level background: Samples taken during acute and convalescent COVID-19 were collected in the United States, Italy and Spain.

Sequenced by immunoSEQ multiplex PCR; TCRdb stores in-frame clones only, minus some. The repertoire holds a few hundred thousand clones, with about 82% as singletons. Sequenced input: peripheral blood. The receptor was isolated from a woman between 50 and 59 years old with active or convalescent COVID-19.

CDR3 loop: CATSDRIGQGSRDEQYF. CDR3 nucleotides: TGTGCCACCAGTGACCGCATTGGACAGGGGAGTAGGGACGAGCAGTACTTC. The chain is built from TRBV24-1 and TRBJ2-7; 9 nucleotides align to TRBD1. J gave up 5 bases and V 4 bases, and 14 bases lay outside the gene matches. CDR1 is KGHDR, CDR2 SFDVKD, per germline. The CDR3 runs to 17 residues.